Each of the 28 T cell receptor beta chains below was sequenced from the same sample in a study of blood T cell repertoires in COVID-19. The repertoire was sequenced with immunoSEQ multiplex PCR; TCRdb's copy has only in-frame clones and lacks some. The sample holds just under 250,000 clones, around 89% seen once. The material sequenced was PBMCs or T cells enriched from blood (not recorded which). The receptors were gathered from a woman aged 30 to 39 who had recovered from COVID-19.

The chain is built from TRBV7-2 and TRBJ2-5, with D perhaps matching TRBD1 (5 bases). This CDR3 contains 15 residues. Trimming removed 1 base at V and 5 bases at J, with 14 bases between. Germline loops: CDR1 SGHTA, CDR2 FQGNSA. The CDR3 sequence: CASSLGGSAQETQYF. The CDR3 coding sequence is TGTGCCAGCAGCTTAGGGGGCTCCGCCCAGGAGACCCAGTACTTC.

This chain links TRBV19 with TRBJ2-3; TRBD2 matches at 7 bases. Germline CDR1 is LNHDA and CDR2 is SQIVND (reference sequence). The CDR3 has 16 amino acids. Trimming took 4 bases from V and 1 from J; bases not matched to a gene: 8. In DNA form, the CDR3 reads TGTGCCAGTAGTAAATCAGCGGGATATGGCACAGATACGCAGTATTTT. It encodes CASSKSAGYGTDTQYF. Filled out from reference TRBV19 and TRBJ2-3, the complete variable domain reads DGGITQSPKYLFRKEGQNVTLSCEQNLNHDAMYWYRQDPGQGLRLIYYSQIVNDFQKGDIAEGYSVSREKKESFPLTVTSAQKNPTAFYLCASSKSAGYGTDTQYFGPGTRLTVL.

In nucleotides, the CDR3 is TGTGCCAGCAGCGAAAGCAACTGGCCCGGGACAGGGCTACAGTATTTT. It yields the protein CASSESNWPGTGLQYF. The chain carries TRBV9 and TRBJ2-3; TRBD1 matches at 9 bases. The J segment lost 12 bases and the V segment lost 3 bases, leaving 17 bases of the junction unmatched. Germline V CDR1 and CDR2: SGDLS, YYNGEE. This CDR3 is built from 16 residues.

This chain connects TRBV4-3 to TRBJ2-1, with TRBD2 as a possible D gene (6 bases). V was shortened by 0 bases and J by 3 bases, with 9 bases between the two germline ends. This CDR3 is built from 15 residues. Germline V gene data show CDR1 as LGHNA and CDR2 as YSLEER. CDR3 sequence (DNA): TGCGCCAGCAGCCAAGATCGGGGGATCTACAATGAGCAGTTCTTC. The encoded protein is CASSQDRGIYNEQFF.

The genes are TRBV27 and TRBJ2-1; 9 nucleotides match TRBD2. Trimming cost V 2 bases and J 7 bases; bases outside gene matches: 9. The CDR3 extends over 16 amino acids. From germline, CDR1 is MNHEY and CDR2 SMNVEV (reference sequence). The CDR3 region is CASSLRAGGIKNEQFF. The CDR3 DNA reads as TGTGCCAGCAGTTTACGAGCGGGAGGAATTAAGAATGAGCAGTTCTTC.

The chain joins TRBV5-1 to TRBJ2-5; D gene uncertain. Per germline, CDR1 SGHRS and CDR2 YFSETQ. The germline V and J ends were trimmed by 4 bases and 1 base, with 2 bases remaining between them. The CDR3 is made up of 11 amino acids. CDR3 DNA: TGCGCCAGCAGCCTCCAAGAGACCCAGTACTTC. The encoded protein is CASSLQETQYF.

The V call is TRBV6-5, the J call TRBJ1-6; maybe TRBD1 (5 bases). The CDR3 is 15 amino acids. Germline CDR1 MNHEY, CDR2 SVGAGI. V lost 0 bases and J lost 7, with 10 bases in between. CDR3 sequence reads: CASSYSGVRNSPLHF. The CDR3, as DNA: TGTGCCAGCAGTTACTCAGGGGTTAGAAATTCACCCCTCCACTTT.

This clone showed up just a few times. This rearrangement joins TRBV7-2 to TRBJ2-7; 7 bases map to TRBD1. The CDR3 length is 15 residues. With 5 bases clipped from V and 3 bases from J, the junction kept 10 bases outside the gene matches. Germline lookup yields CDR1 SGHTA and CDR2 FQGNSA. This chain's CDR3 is CASSALPGTVYEQYF. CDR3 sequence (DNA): TGTGCCAGCAGCGCCCTACCCGGGACAGTCTACGAGCAGTACTTC.

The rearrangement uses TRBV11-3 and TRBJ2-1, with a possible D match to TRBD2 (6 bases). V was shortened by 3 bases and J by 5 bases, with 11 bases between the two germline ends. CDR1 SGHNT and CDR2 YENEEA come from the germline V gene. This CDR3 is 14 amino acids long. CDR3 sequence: CASSLEGSHNEQFF. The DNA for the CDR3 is TGTGCCAGCAGCTTGGAGGGTTCTCACAATGAGCAGTTCTTC.

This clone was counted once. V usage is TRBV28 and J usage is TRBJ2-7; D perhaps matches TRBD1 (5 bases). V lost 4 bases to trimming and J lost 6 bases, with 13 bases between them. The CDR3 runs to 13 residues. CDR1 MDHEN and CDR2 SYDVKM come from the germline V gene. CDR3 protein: CASSSRALGEQYF. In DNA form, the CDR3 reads TGTGCCAGCAGTTCCAGGGCCCTGGGCGAGCAGTACTTC. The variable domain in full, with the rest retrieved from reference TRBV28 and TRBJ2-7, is DVKVTQSSRYLVKRTGEKVFLECVQDMDHENMFWYRQDPGLGLRLIYFSYDVKMKEKGDIPEGYSVSREKKERFSLILESASTNQTSMYLCASSSRALGEQYFGPGTRLTVT.

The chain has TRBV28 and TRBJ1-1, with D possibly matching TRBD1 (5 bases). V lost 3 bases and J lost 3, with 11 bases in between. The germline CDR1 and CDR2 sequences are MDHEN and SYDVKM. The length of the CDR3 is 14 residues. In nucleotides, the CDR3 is TGTGCCAGCAGTTTTTCTGGGGGGTACACTGAAGCTTTCTTT. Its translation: CASSFSGGYTEAFF.

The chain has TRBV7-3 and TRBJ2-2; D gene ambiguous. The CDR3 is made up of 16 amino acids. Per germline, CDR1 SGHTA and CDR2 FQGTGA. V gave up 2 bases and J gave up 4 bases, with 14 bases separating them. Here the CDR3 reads CASSLSLTRGTGELFF. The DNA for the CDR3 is TGTGCCAGCAGCTTATCACTTACGAGAGGCACCGGGGAGCTGTTTTTT. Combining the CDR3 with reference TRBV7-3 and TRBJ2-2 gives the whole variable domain GAGVSQTPSNKVTEKGKYVELRCDPISGHTALYWYRQSLGQGPEFLIYFQGTGAADDSGLPNDRFFAVRPEGSVSTLKIQRTERGDSAVYLCASSLSLTRGTGELFFGEGSRLTVL.

The CDR3, as DNA: TGTGCCAGCAGTCTCCGGGACAGGGGTACAAGCTACACCTTC. It encodes CASSLRDRGTSYTF. The rearrangement links TRBV28 to TRBJ1-2, with 10 bases fitting TRBD1. The ends lost 5 bases at V and 9 bases at J; junction bases unmatched: 9. CDR1 MDHEN and CDR2 SYDVKM come from the germline V gene. This CDR3 region has 14 residues.

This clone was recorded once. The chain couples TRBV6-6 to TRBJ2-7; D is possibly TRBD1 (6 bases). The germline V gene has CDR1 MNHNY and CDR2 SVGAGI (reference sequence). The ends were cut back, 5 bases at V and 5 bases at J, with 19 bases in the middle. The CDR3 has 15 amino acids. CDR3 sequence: CASSHRLTGFHEQYF. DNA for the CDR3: TGTGCCAGCAGTCACCGGCTAACAGGGTTCCACGAGCAGTACTTC.

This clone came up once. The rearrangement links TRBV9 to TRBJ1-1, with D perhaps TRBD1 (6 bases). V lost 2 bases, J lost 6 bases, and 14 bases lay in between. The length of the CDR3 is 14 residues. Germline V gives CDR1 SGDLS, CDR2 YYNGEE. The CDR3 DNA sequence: TGTGCCAGCAGCGTCTCGGGGGGCCGGCCTGAAGCTTTCTTT. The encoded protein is CASSVSGGRPEAFF.

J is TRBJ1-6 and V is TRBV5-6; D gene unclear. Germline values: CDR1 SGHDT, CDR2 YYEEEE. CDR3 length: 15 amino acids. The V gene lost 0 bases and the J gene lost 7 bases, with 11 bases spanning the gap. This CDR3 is CASSLDGEWNSPLHF. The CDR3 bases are TGTGCCAGCAGCTTGGACGGGGAGTGGAATTCACCCCTCCACTTT.

CDR3 residues: CASSRMGQDNYGYTF. The CDR3 DNA sequence: TGCGCCAGCAGCCGAATGGGACAGGATAACTATGGCTACACCTTC. V is TRBV4-3 and J is TRBJ1-2, with 8 bases fitting TRBD1. The CDR3 is 15 amino acids. Trimming removed 4 bases from V and 1 base from J; junction bases left unmatched: 5. Germline values: CDR1 LGHNA, CDR2 YSLEER.

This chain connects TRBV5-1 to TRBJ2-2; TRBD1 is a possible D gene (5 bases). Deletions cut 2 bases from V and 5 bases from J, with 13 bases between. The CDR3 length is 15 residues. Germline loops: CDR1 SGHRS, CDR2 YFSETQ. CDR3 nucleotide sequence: TGCGCCAGCAGCTTTGAGCAGGGCGGAACCGGGGAGCTGTTTTTT. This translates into CASSFEQGGTGELFF. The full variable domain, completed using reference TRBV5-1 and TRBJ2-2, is KAGVTQTPRYLIKTRGQQVTLSCSPISGHRSVSWYQQTPGQGLQFLFEYFSETQRNKGNFPGRFSGRQFSNSRSEMNVSTLELGDSALYLCASSFEQGGTGELFFGEGSRLTVL.

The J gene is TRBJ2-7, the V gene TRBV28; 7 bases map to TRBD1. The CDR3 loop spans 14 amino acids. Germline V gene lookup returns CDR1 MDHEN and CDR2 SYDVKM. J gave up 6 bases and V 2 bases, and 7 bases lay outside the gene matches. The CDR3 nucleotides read TGTGCCAGCAGTTTAGAGTACAGGGGAAGCGAGCAGTACTTC. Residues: CASSLEYRGSEQYF. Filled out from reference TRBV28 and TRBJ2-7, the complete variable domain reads DVKVTQSSRYLVKRTGEKVFLECVQDMDHENMFWYRQDPGLGLRLIYFSYDVKMKEKGDIPEGYSVSREKKERFSLILESASTNQTSMYLCASSLEYRGSEQYFGPGTRLTVT.

The CDR3 region is CASSGRLEAETQYF. The CDR3 DNA reads as TGCGCCAGCAGCGGCCGACTAGAAGCGGAGACCCAGTACTTC. The chain employs TRBV5-1 and TRBJ2-5; the D gene is possibly TRBD2 (6 bases). CDR3 length: 14 amino acids. V was shortened by 4 bases and J by 5 bases, with 15 bases between the two germline ends. Germline V gives CDR1 SGHRS, CDR2 YFSETQ.

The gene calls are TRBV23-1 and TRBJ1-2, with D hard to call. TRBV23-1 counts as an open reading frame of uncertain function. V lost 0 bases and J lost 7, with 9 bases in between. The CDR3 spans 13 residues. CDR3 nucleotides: TGCGCCAGCAGTCAATCCCGCGTATCTGGCTACACCTTC. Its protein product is CASSQSRVSGYTF.

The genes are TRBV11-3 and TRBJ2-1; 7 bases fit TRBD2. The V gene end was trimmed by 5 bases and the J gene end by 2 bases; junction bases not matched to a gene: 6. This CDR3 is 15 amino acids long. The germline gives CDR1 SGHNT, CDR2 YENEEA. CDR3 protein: CASSQDGRTYNEQFF. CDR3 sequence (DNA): TGTGCCAGCAGCCAAGACGGGAGGACCTACAATGAGCAGTTCTTC.

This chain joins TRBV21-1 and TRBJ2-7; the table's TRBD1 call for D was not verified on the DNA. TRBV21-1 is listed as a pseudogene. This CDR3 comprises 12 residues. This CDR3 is CARNRVSHEQYF. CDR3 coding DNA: TGTGCCAGGAACAGGGTTAGCCACGAGCAGTACTTC.

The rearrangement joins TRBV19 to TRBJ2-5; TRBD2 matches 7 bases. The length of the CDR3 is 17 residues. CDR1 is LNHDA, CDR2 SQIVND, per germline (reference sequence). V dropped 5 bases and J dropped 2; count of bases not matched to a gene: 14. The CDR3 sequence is CASSSTGLAAPQETQYF. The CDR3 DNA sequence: TGTGCCAGTAGTTCCACGGGGCTAGCGGCTCCACAAGAGACCCAGTACTTC.

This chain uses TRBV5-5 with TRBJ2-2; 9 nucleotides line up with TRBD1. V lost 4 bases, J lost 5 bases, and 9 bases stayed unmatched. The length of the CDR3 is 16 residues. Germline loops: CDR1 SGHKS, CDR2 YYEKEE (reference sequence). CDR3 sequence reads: CASSRTDRGGTGELFF. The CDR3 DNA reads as TGTGCCAGCAGCCGTACGGACAGGGGAGGGACCGGGGAGCTGTTTTTT.

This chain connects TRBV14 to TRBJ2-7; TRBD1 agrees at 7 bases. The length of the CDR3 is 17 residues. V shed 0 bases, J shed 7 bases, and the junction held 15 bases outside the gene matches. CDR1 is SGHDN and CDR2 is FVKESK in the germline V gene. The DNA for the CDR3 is TGTGCCAGCAGCCAAGAGCGGTACAGGGGTTTCGCGAGGGAGCAGTACTTC. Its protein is CASSQERYRGFAREQYF.

For the CDR3, the DNA is TGCGCCAGCAGTGGATCAAGGGACAGAAATAATGGAGGGAGAAACACCATATATTTT. Its protein is CASSGSRDRNNGGRNTIYF. This chain connects TRBV10-1 to TRBJ1-3; 7 positions match TRBD1. CDR1 WNHNN and CDR2 SYGVQD come from the germline V gene (reference sequence). The CDR3 has 19 residues. The V gene end was trimmed by 4 bases and the J gene end by 5 bases; junction bases not matched to a gene: 20.

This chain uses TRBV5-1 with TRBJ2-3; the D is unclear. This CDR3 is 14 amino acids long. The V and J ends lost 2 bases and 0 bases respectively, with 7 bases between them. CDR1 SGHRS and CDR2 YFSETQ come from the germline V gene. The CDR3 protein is CASSFADSTDTQYF. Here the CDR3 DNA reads TGCGCCAGCAGCTTTGCGGATAGCACAGATACGCAGTATTTT. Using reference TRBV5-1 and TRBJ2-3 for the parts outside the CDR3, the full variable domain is KAGVTQTPRYLIKTRGQQVTLSCSPISGHRSVSWYQQTPGQGLQFLFEYFSETQRNKGNFPGRFSGRQFSNSRSEMNVSTLELGDSALYLCASSFADSTDTQYFGPGTRLTVL.